What follows is one TCR beta chain and its context. The antigen is undetermined. From RNA transcripts, TCR beta CDR3 regions were amplified. Initially, a first-round RT-PCR of the TCR CDR3 employed the HTBI primer set. TCRdb analysed the multiplex PCR reads with MiXCR anew, one entry per CDR3 protein. The sample has 800,000 or so distinct CDR3 sequences; about 38% are singletons. This sample is part of a study of T cells in Graves' hyperthyroidism and ophthalmopathy. The study, taken as a whole, reports: Separation of ophthalmopathy from stable hyperthyroidism was achieved by a 13 V-J model. Most expanded thyroid clonotypes above 0.001 recurred in blood.

Germline lookup yields CDR1 SGHRS and CDR2 YFSETQ. Trimming removed 0 bases at V and 0 bases at J, with 6 bases between. This CDR3 is built from 15 residues. Specimen: blood. This receptor was taken from a man aged 18 to 29 with Graves' hyperthyroidism. The chain has TRBV5-1 and TRBJ2-2; D ambiguous. For the CDR3, the DNA is TGCGCCAGCAGCTTGGTTGATACGAACACCGGGGAGCTGTTTTTT. This codes for CASSLVDTNTGELFF. Together with reference TRBV5-1 and TRBJ2-2, the CDR3 gives the full variable domain: KAGVTQTPRYLIKTRGQQVTLSCSPISGHRSVSWYQQTPGQGLQFLFEYFSETQRNKGNFPGRFSGRQFSNSRSEMNVSTLELGDSALYLCASSLVDTNTGELFFGEGSRLTVL.